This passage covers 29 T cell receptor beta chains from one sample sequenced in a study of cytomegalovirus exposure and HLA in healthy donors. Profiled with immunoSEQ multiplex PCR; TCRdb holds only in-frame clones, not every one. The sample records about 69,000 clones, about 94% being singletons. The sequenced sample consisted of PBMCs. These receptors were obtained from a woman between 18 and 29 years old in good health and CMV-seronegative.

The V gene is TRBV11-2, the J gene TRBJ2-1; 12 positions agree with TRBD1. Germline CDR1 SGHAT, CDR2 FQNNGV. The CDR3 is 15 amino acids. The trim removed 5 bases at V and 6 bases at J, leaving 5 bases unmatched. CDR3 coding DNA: TGTGCCAGCAGCGCCGGGACAGGGGGCAGCAATGAGCAGTTCTTC. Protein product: CASSAGTGGSNEQFF.

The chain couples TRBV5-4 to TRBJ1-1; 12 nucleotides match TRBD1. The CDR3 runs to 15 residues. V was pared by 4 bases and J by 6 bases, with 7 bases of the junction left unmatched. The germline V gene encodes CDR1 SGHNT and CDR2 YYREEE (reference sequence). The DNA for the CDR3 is TGTGCCAGCAGCCAAGGGACAGGGGGCTTTGCTGAAGCTTTCTTT. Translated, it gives CASSQGTGGFAEAFF.

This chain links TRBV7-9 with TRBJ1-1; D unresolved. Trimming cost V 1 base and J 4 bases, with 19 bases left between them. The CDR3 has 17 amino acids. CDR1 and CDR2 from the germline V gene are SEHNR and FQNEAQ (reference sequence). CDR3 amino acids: CASSLVGKAGYVTEAFF. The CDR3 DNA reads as TGTGCCAGCAGCTTAGTGGGTAAGGCGGGTTATGTCACTGAAGCTTTCTTT. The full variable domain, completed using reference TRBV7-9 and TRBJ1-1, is DTGVSQNPRHKITKRGQNVTFRCDPISEHNRLYWYRQTLGQGPEFLTYFQNEAQLEKSRLLSDRFSAERPKGSFSTLEIQRTEQGDSAMYLCASSLVGKAGYVTEAFFGQGTRLTVV.

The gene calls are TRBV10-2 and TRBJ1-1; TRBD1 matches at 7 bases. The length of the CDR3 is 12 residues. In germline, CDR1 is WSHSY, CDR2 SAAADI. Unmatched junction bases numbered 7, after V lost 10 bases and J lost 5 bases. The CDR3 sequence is CATLNRGTEAFF. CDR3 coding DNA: TGCGCCACCTTGAACAGGGGTACTGAAGCTTTCTTT.

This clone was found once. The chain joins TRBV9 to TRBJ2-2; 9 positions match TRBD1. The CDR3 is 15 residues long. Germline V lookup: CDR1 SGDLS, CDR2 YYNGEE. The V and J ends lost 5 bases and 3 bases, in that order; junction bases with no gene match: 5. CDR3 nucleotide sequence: TGTGCCAGCAGTCAACAGGGGGCGGACACCGGGGAGCTGTTTTTT. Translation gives CASSQQGADTGELFF.

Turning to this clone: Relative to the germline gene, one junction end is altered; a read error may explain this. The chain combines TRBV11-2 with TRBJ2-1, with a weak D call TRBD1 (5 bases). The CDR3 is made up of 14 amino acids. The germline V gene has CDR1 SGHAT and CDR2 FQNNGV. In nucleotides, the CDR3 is TGTGCCAGCAGCGTAGACCAGGGATACAATGAGCAGTTCTTC. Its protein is CASSVDQGYNEQFF.

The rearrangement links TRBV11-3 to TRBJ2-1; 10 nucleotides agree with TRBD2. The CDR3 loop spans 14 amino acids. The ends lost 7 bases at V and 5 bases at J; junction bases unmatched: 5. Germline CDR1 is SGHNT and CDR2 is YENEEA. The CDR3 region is CASTSGSTHNEQFF. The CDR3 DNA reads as TGTGCCAGCACTAGCGGGAGTACCCACAATGAGCAGTTCTTC.

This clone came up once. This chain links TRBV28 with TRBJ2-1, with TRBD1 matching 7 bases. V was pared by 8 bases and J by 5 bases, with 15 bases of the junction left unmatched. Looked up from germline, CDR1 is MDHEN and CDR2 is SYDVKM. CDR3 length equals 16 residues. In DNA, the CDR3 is TGTGCCAGCGTTTCCACCGGGACAGTATTCCACAATGAGCAGTTCTTC. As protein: CASVSTGTVFHNEQFF.

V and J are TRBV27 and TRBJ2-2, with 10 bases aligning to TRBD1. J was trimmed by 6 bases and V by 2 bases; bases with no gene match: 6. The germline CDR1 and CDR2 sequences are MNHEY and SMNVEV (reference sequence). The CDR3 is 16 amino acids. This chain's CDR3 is CASSLTGQGNAGELFF. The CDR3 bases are TGTGCCAGCAGTTTAACGGGACAGGGGAATGCCGGGGAGCTGTTTTTT.

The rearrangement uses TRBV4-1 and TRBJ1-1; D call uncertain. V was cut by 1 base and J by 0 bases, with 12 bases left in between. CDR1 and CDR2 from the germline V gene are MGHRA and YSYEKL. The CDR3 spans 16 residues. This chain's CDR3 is CASSQGLGRMNTEAFF. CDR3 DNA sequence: TGCGCCAGCAGCCAAGGGTTGGGCAGGATGAACACTGAAGCTTTCTTT.

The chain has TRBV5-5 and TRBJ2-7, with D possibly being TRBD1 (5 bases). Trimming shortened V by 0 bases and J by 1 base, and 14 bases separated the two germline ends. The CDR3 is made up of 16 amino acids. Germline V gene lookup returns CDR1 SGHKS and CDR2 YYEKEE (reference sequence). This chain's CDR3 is CASSLEEGVRSYEQYF. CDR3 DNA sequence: TGTGCCAGCAGCTTGGAGGAAGGGGTTAGGTCCTACGAGCAGTACTTC.

CDR3 coding DNA: TGCGCCAGCAGCAAAGCGGGAGAGGGCACAGATACGCAGTATTTT. Its translation: CASSKAGEGTDTQYF. The chain is built from TRBV4-1 and TRBJ2-3; 8 nucleotides line up with TRBD2. V dropped 5 bases and J dropped 1; count of bases not matched to a gene: 5. Per the germline V gene, CDR1 is MGHRA and CDR2 is YSYEKL. CDR3 length equals 15 residues.

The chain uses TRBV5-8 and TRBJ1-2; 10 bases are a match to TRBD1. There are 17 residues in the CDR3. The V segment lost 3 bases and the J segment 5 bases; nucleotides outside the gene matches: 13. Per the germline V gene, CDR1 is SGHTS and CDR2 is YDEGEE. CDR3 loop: CASSSLPGTGALYGYTF. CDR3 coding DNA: TGTGCCAGCAGCTCCCTGCCCGGGACAGGGGCCCTATATGGCTACACCTTC.

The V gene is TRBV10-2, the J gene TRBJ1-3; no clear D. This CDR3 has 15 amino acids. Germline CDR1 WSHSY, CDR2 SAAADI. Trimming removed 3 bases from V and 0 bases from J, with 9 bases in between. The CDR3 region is CASSDPRSSGNTIYF. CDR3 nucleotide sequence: TGCGCCAGCAGTGACCCCAGAAGCTCTGGAAACACCATATATTTT.

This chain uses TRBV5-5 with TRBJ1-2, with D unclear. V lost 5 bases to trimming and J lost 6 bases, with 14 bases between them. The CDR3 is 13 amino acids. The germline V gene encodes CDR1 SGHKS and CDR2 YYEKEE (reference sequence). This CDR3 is CASRFGGRNGYTF. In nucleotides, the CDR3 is TGTGCCAGCAGATTCGGTGGGAGAAATGGCTACACCTTC.

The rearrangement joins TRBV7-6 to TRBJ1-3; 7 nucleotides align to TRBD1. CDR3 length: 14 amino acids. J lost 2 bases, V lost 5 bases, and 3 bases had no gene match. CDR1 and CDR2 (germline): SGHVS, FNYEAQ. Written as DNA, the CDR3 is TGTGCCAGCAGCCTACAGGGGACTGGAAACACCATATATTTT. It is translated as CASSLQGTGNTIYF.

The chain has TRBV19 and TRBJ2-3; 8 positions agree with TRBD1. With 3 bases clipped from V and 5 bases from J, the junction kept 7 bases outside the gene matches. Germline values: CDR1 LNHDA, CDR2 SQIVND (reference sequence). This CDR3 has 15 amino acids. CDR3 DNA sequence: TGTGCCAGTAGTATCCGGGCAGGGGGCAAAGATACGCAGTATTTT. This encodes CASSIRAGGKDTQYF.

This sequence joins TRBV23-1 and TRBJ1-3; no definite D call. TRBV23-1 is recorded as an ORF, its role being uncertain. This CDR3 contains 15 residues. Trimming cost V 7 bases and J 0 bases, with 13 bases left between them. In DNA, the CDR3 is TGCGCCAGCATAACCCCTCACTTCTCTGGAAACACCATATATTTT. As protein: CASITPHFSGNTIYF.

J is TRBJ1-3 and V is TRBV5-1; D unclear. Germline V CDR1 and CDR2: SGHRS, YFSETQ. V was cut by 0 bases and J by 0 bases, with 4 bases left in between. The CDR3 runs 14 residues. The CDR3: CASSLGGSGNTIYF. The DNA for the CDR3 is TGCGCCAGCAGCTTGGGCGGCTCTGGAAACACCATATATTTT.

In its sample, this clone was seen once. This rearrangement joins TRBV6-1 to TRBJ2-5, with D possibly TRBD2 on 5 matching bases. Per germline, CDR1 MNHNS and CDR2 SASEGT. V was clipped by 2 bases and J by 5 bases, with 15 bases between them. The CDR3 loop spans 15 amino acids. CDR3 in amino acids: CASSETEGSGETQYF. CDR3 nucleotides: TGTGCCAGCAGTGAAACCGAGGGATCGGGGGAGACCCAGTACTTC.

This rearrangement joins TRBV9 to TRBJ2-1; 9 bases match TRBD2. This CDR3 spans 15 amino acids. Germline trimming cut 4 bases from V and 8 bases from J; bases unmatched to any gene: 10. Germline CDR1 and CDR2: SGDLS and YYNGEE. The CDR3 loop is CASSLVAGVADEQFF. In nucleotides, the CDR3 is TGTGCCAGCAGCCTAGTAGCGGGAGTGGCCGATGAGCAGTTCTTC.

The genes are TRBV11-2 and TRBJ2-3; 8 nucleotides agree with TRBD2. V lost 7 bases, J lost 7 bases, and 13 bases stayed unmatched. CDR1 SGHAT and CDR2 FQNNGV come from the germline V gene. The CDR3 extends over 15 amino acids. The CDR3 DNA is TGTGCCAGCACCCCTACGGCGGGAGGCCCTAATACGCAGTATTTT. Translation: CASTPTAGGPNTQYF.

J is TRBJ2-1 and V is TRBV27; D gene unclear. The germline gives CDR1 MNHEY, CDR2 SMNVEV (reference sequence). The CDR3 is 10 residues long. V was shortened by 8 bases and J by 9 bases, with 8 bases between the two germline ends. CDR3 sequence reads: CASGPLEQFF. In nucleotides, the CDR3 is TGTGCCAGCGGCCCTCTTGAGCAGTTCTTC.

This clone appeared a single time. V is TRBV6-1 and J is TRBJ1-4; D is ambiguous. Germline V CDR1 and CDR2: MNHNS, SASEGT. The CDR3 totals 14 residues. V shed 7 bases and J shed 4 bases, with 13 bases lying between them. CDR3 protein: CASTHWSGNEKLFF. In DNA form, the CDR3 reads TGTGCCAGCACTCACTGGTCGGGTAATGAAAAACTGTTTTTT.

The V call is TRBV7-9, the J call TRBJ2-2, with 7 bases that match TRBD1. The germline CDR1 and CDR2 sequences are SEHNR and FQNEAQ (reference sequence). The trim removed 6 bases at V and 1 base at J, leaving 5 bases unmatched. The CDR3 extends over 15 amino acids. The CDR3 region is CASSSGTVNTGELFF. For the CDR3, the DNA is TGTGCCAGCAGTTCCGGGACAGTGAACACCGGGGAGCTGTTTTTT. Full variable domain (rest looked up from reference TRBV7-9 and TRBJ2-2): DTGVSQNPRHKITKRGQNVTFRCDPISEHNRLYWYRQTLGQGPEFLTYFQNEAQLEKSRLLSDRFSAERPKGSFSTLEIQRTEQGDSAMYLCASSSGTVNTGELFFGEGSRLTVL.

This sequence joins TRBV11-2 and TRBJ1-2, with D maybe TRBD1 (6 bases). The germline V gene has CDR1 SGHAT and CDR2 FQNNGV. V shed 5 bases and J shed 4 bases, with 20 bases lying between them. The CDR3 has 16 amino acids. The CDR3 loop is CASSETRGGRVYGYTF. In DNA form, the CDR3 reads TGTGCCAGCAGCGAGACGCGGGGGGGGCGAGTCTATGGCTACACCTTC.

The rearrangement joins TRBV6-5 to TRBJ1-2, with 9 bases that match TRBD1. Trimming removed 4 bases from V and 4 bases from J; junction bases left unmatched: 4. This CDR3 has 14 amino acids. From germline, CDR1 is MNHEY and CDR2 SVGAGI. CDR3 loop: CASSWTGASYGYTF. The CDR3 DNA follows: TGTGCCAGCAGTTGGACAGGGGCCTCCTATGGCTACACCTTC.

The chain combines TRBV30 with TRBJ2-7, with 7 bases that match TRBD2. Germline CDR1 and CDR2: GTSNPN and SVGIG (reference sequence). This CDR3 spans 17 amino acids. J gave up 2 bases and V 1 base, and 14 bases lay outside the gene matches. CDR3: CAWSGLALDLRAYEQYF. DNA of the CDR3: TGTGCCTGGAGTGGACTAGCCCTGGATCTCCGGGCCTACGAGCAGTACTTC.

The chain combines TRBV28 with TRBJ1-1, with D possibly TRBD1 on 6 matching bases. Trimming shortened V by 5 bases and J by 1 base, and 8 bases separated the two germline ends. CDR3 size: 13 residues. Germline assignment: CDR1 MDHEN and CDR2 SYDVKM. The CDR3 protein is CASSEDRNTEAFF. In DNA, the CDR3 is TGTGCCAGCAGTGAGGACAGGAACACTGAAGCTTTCTTT.